These 14 T cell receptor beta chains originate from one sample sequenced in a study of graft-versus-host responses after intestinal transplantation. No antigen is known for these receptors. Only in-frame clones appear in the TCRdb table, and some are missing; sequencing was by immunoSEQ multiplex PCR. This sample has some 120,000 clones, with 90% found just once. This specimen was unstimulated CD4+ T cells sorted from spleen or lymph node cells, taken before intestinal transplant. These receptor sequences come from a human donor who received an intestinal transplant.

The chain employs TRBV9 and TRBJ2-7; weak D call: TRBD1 (6 bases). Trimming cost V 2 bases and J 0 bases, with 9 bases left between them. The CDR3 is made up of 14 amino acids. Germline V gives CDR1 SGDLS, CDR2 YYNGEE. For the CDR3, the DNA is TGTGCCAGCAGCGTGGGGACATACTCCTACGAGCAGTACTTC. Amino acids: CASSVGTYSYEQYF.

This clone was seen a few times. V is TRBV2 and J is TRBJ2-7, with D possibly matching TRBD2 (6 bases). The germline CDR1 and CDR2 sequences are SNHLY and FYNNEI. V gave up 7 bases and J gave up 3 bases, with 13 bases separating them. CDR3 size: 13 residues. CDR3 loop: CASTRRLDYEQYF. In DNA form, the CDR3 reads TGTGCCAGCACCAGAAGACTAGACTACGAGCAGTACTTC.

The chain links TRBV10-1 to TRBJ2-2; tentatively, D is TRBD1 (6 bases). This CDR3 is 14 amino acids long. The germline gives CDR1 WNHNN, CDR2 SYGVQD (reference sequence). V shed 6 bases and J shed 2 bases, with 10 bases lying between them. The CDR3 spells CASSSQGNTGELFF. CDR3 bases: TGCGCCAGCAGCTCACAGGGCAACACCGGGGAGCTGTTTTTT.

Comments on this clone: Other DNA sequences within the sample encode an identical CDR3. The CDR3 DNA reads as TGCGCCAGCAGCTTGGGACAGCCGAACACTGAAGCTTTCTTT. Translated, it gives CASSLGQPNTEAFF. The chain employs TRBV5-1 and TRBJ1-1; weak D call: TRBD1 (5 bases). Germline V gives CDR1 SGHRS, CDR2 YFSETQ. V was clipped by 0 bases and J by 1 base, with 7 bases between them. This CDR3 has 14 residues.

The rearrangement links TRBV6-5 to TRBJ2-2; TRBD2 matches at 7 bases. The CDR3 sequence is 14 residues long. V gave up 10 bases and J gave up 5 bases; unmatched junction bases: 10. The germline V gene has CDR1 MNHEY and CDR2 SVGAGI. Written as DNA, the CDR3 is TGTGCCATACCCCATCGGCGGGGGACCGGGGAGCTGTTTTTT. Protein product: CAIPHRRGTGELFF.

The rearrangement uses TRBV10-2 and TRBJ1-1; possibly TRBD1 for D (6 bases). This CDR3 has 22 amino acids. Germline values: CDR1 WSHSY, CDR2 SAAADI. Between the trimmed V and J ends, which lost 8 bases and 5 bases, there was a span of 42 bases. CDR3 DNA: TGCGCCAGCCGCCTCCACCCCCTCCCTCTCCCTCTACAGGGATGTGTGACAACTGAAGCTTTCTTT. Encoded protein: CASRLHPLPLPLQGCVTTEAFF.

V gene TRBV7-2 combines with J gene TRBJ2-7; 11 bases are shared with TRBD2. The CDR3 runs to 14 residues. The germline gives CDR1 SGHTA, CDR2 FQGNSA. V gave up 5 bases and J gave up 2 bases; unmatched junction bases: 2. The CDR3 region is CASSISGGAYEQYF. In nucleotides, the CDR3 is TGTGCCAGCAGCATTAGCGGGGGGGCCTACGAGCAGTACTTC.

This chain links TRBV28 with TRBJ1-2; weak D call: TRBD1 (5 bases). Germline CDR1 MDHEN, CDR2 SYDVKM. Trimming took off 5 bases at V and 4 bases at J, with 11 bases between the two ends. This CDR3 is built from 13 residues. The CDR3 region has the DNA TGTGCCAGCAGTCACGACAGCGCCTATGGCTACACCTTC. Amino acids: CASSHDSAYGYTF.

V usage is TRBV5-1 and J usage is TRBJ1-3; 8 bases match TRBD1. From germline, CDR1 is SGHRS and CDR2 YFSETQ. The V segment lost 4 bases and the J segment 4 bases; nucleotides outside the gene matches: 4. The CDR3 consists of 14 residues. Written as DNA, the CDR3 is TGCGCCAGCAGCCCCTGGACAGGGGGAAACACCATATATTTT. Its protein is CASSPWTGGNTIYF.

J is TRBJ2-2 and V is TRBV18; D is unclear. Trimming cost V 1 base and J 0 bases, with 18 bases left between them. Germline-derived CDR1 and CDR2 are KGHSH and LQKENI. The CDR3 totals 19 residues. CDR3 DNA sequence: TGTGCCAGCTCACCACTGAATTATAAGAGTTACGCGAACACCGGGGAGCTGTTTTTT. Translated: CASSPLNYKSYANTGELFF.

The V gene is TRBV19, the J gene TRBJ2-7; 10 positions match TRBD1. V was clipped by 6 bases and J by 6 bases; unmatched bases: 5. This CDR3 spans 13 amino acids. Germline V gene data show CDR1 as LNHDA and CDR2 as SQIVND (reference sequence). The CDR3 bases are TGTGCCAGTAGGGGACAGGGGACTCGCGAGCAGTACTTC. It yields the protein CASRGQGTREQYF.

A note on this clone: The sample contains more than one DNA sequence encoding this CDR3. This chain uses TRBV29-1 with TRBJ2-1; 7 bases line up with TRBD1. The CDR3 runs 12 residues. V shed 4 bases, J shed 4 bases, and the junction held 1 base outside the gene matches. In germline, CDR1 is SQVTM, CDR2 ANQGSEA. In DNA, the CDR3 is TGCAGCGTTGGCAGGGGGTACAATGAGCAGTTCTTC. This encodes CSVGRGYNEQFF.

The gene calls are TRBV10-3 and TRBJ1-1, with 7 bases that match TRBD1. The CDR3 has 13 amino acids. Germline CDR1 and CDR2: ENHRY and SYGVKD. The ends lost 8 bases at V and 4 bases at J; junction bases unmatched: 7. The CDR3 region has the DNA TGTGCCATCCGGACAGGCCTCTTCACTGAAGCTTTCTTT. As protein: CAIRTGLFTEAFF.

The rearrangement links TRBV2 to TRBJ1-2; TRBD1 might be the D (5 bases). Germline-derived CDR1 and CDR2 are SNHLY and FYNNEI. CDR3 length: 13 amino acids. The V gene lost 6 bases and the J gene lost 4 bases, with 12 bases spanning the gap. CDR3 nucleotide sequence: TGTGCCAGCAGACCCAGGGCCACCTATGGCTACACCTTC. Its translation is CASRPRATYGYTF. Combining the CDR3 with reference TRBV2 and TRBJ1-2 gives the whole variable domain EPEVTQTPSHQVTQMGQEVILRCVPISNHLYFYWYRQILGQKVEFLVSFYNNEISEKSEIFDDQFSVERPDGSNFTLKIRSTKLEDSAMYFCASRPRATYGYTFGSGTRLTVV.